These 27 T cell receptor beta chains were sequenced from one sample in a study of blood T cell repertoires in COVID-19. The table came from immunoSEQ multiplex PCR; TCRdb's copy has only in-frame clones and leaves some out. This table holds 15,000 to 20,000 clones, nearly 90% found once. The source material was peripheral blood. These receptors were obtained from a human donor with active COVID-19. The donor label of this sample is uncertain.

This chain joins TRBV29-1 and TRBJ2-7, with TRBD2 matching 10 bases. CDR3 length equals 12 residues. Germline CDR1 reads SQVTM; CDR2 reads ANQGSEA. The V segment lost 4 bases and the J segment 3 bases; nucleotides outside the gene matches: 0. The CDR3 nucleotides are TGCAGCGTTGGGACTAGCGGCTACGAGCAGTACTTC. Its protein is CSVGTSGYEQYF.

The chain combines TRBV6-5 with TRBJ2-1; 9 bases are shared with TRBD2. Germline CDR1 is MNHEY and CDR2 is SVGAGI. V lost 8 bases to trimming and J lost 7 bases; unmatched junction nucleotides: 12. The length of the CDR3 is 15 residues. The CDR3 DNA reads TGTGCCAGCGGGAAATACGGGACTAGCAAGAATGAGCAGTTCTTC. Protein product: CASGKYGTSKNEQFF.

This chain joins TRBV28 and TRBJ1-4; D is uncertain. Looked up from germline, CDR1 is MDHEN and CDR2 is SYDVKM. The V end was cut by 6 bases, the J end by 0 bases, with 11 bases between. The CDR3 extends over 15 amino acids. The CDR3 region has the DNA TGTGCCAGCAGCCCGGTAGAATCAACTAATGAAAAACTGTTTTTT. This sequence encodes CASSPVESTNEKLFF.

The rearrangement links TRBV4-3 to TRBJ2-1, with TRBD1 matching 8 bases. The CDR3 is 17 residues long. J was trimmed by 2 bases and V by 4 bases; bases with no gene match: 10. Germline V gene lookup returns CDR1 LGHNA and CDR2 YSLEER. The CDR3 region is CASSPGARDRTYNEQFF. CDR3 sequence (DNA): TGCGCCAGCAGCCCGGGAGCCCGGGACAGGACCTACAATGAGCAGTTCTTC.

This chain uses TRBV12-3 or TRBV12-4 with TRBJ1-6, with D perhaps matching TRBD1 (5 bases). V dropped 2 bases and J dropped 10 bases, with 9 bases sitting between them. CDR3 size: 13 residues. The CDR3 sequence: CASSLQGRSPLHF. The CDR3, as DNA: TGTGCCAGCAGTTTACAGGGCCGATCACCCCTCCACTTT.

The J gene is TRBJ1-1, the V gene TRBV19; a possible D gene is TRBD1 (6 bases). The germline V gene has CDR1 LNHDA and CDR2 SQIVND (reference sequence). V was trimmed by 7 bases and J by 6 bases, leaving 15 bases between them. The CDR3 runs 13 residues. CDR3 in amino acids: CASNRAGAAEAFF. CDR3 DNA: TGTGCCAGTAACAGGGCAGGGGCGGCTGAAGCTTTCTTT.

The CDR3 nucleotides are TGTGCCAGCAGCCGGACCGGACAGGGGAGGTATGAGCAGTTCTTC. Its translation is CASSRTGQGRYEQFF. The rearrangement joins TRBV13 to TRBJ2-1; the match to TRBD1 covers 9 bases. After removal of 5 bases from V and 8 bases from J, the junction contained 10 bases not matched to a gene. The CDR3 runs to 15 residues. Germline values: CDR1 PRHDT, CDR2 FYEKMQ (reference sequence).

This clone was observed a single time. The gene calls are TRBV18 and TRBJ1-1, with 7 bases lining up with TRBD1. With V trimmed by 4 bases and J by 2 bases, 7 bases remained unmatched. Germline lookup yields CDR1 KGHSH and CDR2 LQKENI. The CDR3 loop spans 15 amino acids. The CDR3 DNA sequence: TGTGCCAGCTCACTGGGGACAGAAACTAACACTGAAGCTTTCTTT. Translated, it gives CASSLGTETNTEAFF.

The chain uses TRBV6-5 and TRBJ2-1; D remains unclear. The CDR3 is 12 amino acids. Trimming removed 7 bases from V and 7 bases from J, with 11 bases in between. CDR1 and CDR2 from the germline V gene are MNHEY and SVGAGI. The CDR3 DNA follows: TGTGCCAGCAAAAACGGAGTAAATGAGCAGTTCTTC. Protein product: CASKNGVNEQFF.

The chain joins TRBV11-3 to TRBJ2-2; a weak D match, TRBD2 (6 bases). Trimming cost V 7 bases and J 0 bases, with 9 bases left between them. CDR1 is SGHNT, CDR2 YENEEA, per germline. The CDR3 consists of 14 residues. The CDR3 is CASKGGANTGELFF. The DNA of the CDR3 is TGTGCCAGCAAGGGCGGGGCGAACACCGGGGAGCTGTTTTTT.

A single count supports this clone. The rearrangement uses TRBV7-3 and TRBJ2-5; D perhaps matches TRBD1 (5 bases). CDR1 is SGHTA and CDR2 is FQGTGA in the germline V gene. V was trimmed by 5 bases and J by 5 bases, leaving 12 bases between them. The length of the CDR3 is 13 residues. The CDR3 DNA is TGTGCCAGCAGCCAAGGGGTCGGGGAGACCCAGTACTTC. Amino acids: CASSQGVGETQYF. Complete variable domain (other parts from reference TRBV7-3 and TRBJ2-5): GAGVSQTPSNKVTEKGKYVELRCDPISGHTALYWYRQSLGQGPEFLIYFQGTGAADDSGLPNDRFFAVRPEGSVSTLKIQRTERGDSAVYLCASSQGVGETQYFGPGTRLLVL.

This clone was observed a few times. The rearrangement joins TRBV13 to TRBJ1-5; perhaps TRBD1 as D (5 bases). The ends were cut back, 0 bases at V and 2 bases at J, with 5 bases in the middle. CDR3 length: 14 amino acids. Germline V lookup: CDR1 PRHDT, CDR2 FYEKMQ (reference sequence). CDR3 in DNA: TGTGCCAGCAGCTTAGGACAGGGCAATCAGCCCCAGCATTTT. Translation: CASSLGQGNQPQHF. The complete variable domain, with remaining parts taken from reference TRBV13 and TRBJ1-5, reads AAGVIQSPRHLIKEKRETATLKCYPIPRHDTVYWYQQGPGQDPQFLISFYEKMQSDKGSIPDRFSAQQFSDYHSELNMSSLELGDSALYFCASSLGQGNQPQHFGDGTRLSIL.

This chain joins TRBV19 and TRBJ1-1; 9 bases agree with TRBD1. Germline-derived CDR1 and CDR2 are LNHDA and SQIVND (reference sequence). The junction had 3 bases not matched to a gene; V was cut back by 2 bases and J by 5 bases. The CDR3 sequence is 14 residues long. CDR3 sequence: CASSIRGQGTEAFF. The CDR3 DNA reads as TGTGCCAGTAGTATAAGGGGACAGGGTACTGAAGCTTTCTTT.

The V and J genes are TRBV5-4 and TRBJ1-1; 9 positions match TRBD1. Germline V gives CDR1 SGHNT, CDR2 YYREEE (reference sequence). Trimming cost V 0 bases and J 5 bases; bases outside gene matches: 5. This CDR3 spans 15 amino acids. CDR3 amino acids: CASSLGGTGRTEAFF. CDR3 in DNA: TGTGCCAGCAGCTTGGGCGGGACAGGGCGGACTGAAGCTTTCTTT.

This chain uses TRBV6-6 with TRBJ2-1, with 7 bases matching TRBD1. Per the germline V gene, CDR1 is MNHNY and CDR2 is SVGAGI (reference sequence). The CDR3 covers 15 residues. Losses at the gene ends were 7 bases for V and 7 bases for J; bases not matched to a gene: 13. CDR3 in amino acids: CASIQTRQGGNEQFF. The DNA for the CDR3 is TGTGCCAGCATCCAGACCCGACAGGGCGGGAATGAGCAGTTCTTC.

The CDR3 coding sequence is TGCGCCAGCAGCAAAGGACTAGGCCCCAATCAGCCCCAGCATTTT. Its translation: CASSKGLGPNQPQHF. The chain recombines TRBV5-1 with TRBJ1-5; D remains unclear. Germline CDR1 is SGHRS and CDR2 is YFSETQ. This CDR3 has 15 residues. Trimming stripped 4 bases from V and 3 bases from J, with 14 bases between.

The V and J genes are TRBV2 and TRBJ1-1, with D perhaps TRBD1 (6 bases). Germline V gives CDR1 SNHLY, CDR2 FYNNEI. CDR3 size: 12 residues. Trimming cost V 8 bases and J 2 bases, with 9 bases left between them. CDR3 region: CASLQGNTEAFF. CDR3 in DNA: TGTGCCAGCTTACAGGGAAACACTGAAGCTTTCTTT.

The chain links TRBV28 to TRBJ1-4; a possible D gene is TRBD1 (5 bases). Germline CDR1 reads MDHEN; CDR2 reads SYDVKM. Trimming removed 6 bases from V and 4 bases from J, with 6 bases in between. The CDR3 runs 12 residues. The CDR3 nucleotides read TGTGCCAGCAGGGGACTTAATGAAAAACTGTTTTTT. Translation gives CASRGLNEKLFF.

A single count supports this clone. This chain links TRBV19 with TRBJ2-1; D is unresolved. The V and J ends lost 3 bases and 0 bases respectively, with 9 bases between them. Germline-derived CDR1 and CDR2 are LNHDA and SQIVND (reference sequence). This CDR3 is 15 amino acids long. The CDR3 protein is CASSIFGSSYNEQFF. The CDR3, as DNA: TGTGCCAGTAGTATTTTTGGTAGCTCCTACAATGAGCAGTTCTTC.

The genes are TRBV5-8 and TRBJ1-3; no reliable D call. The CDR3 covers 14 residues. CDR1 is SGHTS and CDR2 is YDEGEE in the germline V gene. Between the trimmed V and J ends, which lost 0 bases and 4 bases, there was a span of 8 bases. Here the CDR3 DNA reads TGTGCCAGCAGCTTGGCGGGAGAAGGAAACACCATATATTTT. Translated, it gives CASSLAGEGNTIYF.

As DNA, the CDR3 is TGTGCCAGCAGCTTAGGAGGGAGCGCCTACGAGCAGTACTTC. Protein: CASSLGGSAYEQYF. This rearrangement joins TRBV7-9 to TRBJ2-7; D is perhaps TRBD2 (5 bases). CDR1 and CDR2 from the germline V gene are SEHNR and FQNEAQ (reference sequence). The CDR3 loop spans 14 amino acids. With 1 base removed from V and 2 bases from J, the gap between germline ends came to 9 bases.

This clone showed up just once. The chain carries TRBV5-1 and TRBJ2-2; D perhaps matches TRBD1 (5 bases). Germline CDR1 SGHRS, CDR2 YFSETQ. This CDR3 comprises 15 residues. Trimming pared 3 bases from V and 2 bases from J, leaving 11 bases between. The CDR3 sequence is CASSSQGSNTGELFF. In nucleotides, the CDR3 is TGCGCCAGCAGCTCTCAGGGTAGTAACACCGGGGAGCTGTTTTTT.

J is TRBJ1-1 and V is TRBV6-5; possible D gene TRBD1, 5 bases. The V gene's germline CDR1 is MNHEY and CDR2 SVGAGI. This CDR3 has 12 amino acids. Trimming cost V 2 bases and J 5 bases, with 6 bases left between them. CDR3 region: CASSYAGTEAFF. The CDR3 DNA sequence: TGTGCCAGCAGTTACGCAGGGACTGAAGCTTTCTTT.

The genes are TRBV30 and TRBJ2-5; D is undetermined. Trimming took 1 base from V and 5 from J, leaving 11 bases between them. CDR1 is GTSNPN and CDR2 is SVGIG in the germline V gene (reference sequence). The CDR3 totals 13 residues. The chain's CDR3 is CAWSAALRETQYF. As DNA, the CDR3 is TGTGCCTGGAGTGCGGCCCTCAGGGAGACCCAGTACTTC.

The chain is built from TRBV9 and TRBJ2-6; D unclear. Trimming took 0 bases from V and 0 from J, leaving 7 bases between them. The germline V gene has CDR1 SGDLS and CDR2 YYNGEE. The CDR3 runs to 16 residues. The CDR3 protein is CASSVGAVSGANVLTF. CDR3 bases: TGTGCCAGCAGCGTAGGGGCCGTCTCTGGGGCCAACGTCCTGACTTTC.

The chain combines TRBV4-3 with TRBJ2-7; TRBD1 matches 8 bases. The trim removed 4 bases at V and 2 bases at J, leaving 4 bases unmatched. Germline lookup yields CDR1 LGHNA and CDR2 YSLEER. The CDR3 is 14 residues long. The CDR3 region is CASSRVRGPYEQYF. CDR3 nucleotides: TGCGCCAGCAGCCGTGTCAGGGGGCCCTACGAGCAGTACTTC.

The chain is built from TRBV19 and TRBJ1-1, with D tentatively TRBD1 (6 bases). The CDR3 runs to 13 residues. Germline V gene lookup returns CDR1 LNHDA and CDR2 SQIVND (reference sequence). Trimming shortened V by 10 bases and J by 8 bases, and 20 bases separated the two germline ends. In DNA form, the CDR3 reads TGTGCCACGCGCCCGGGACAAGGACCCGAAGCTTTCTTT. Translation gives CATRPGQGPEAFF.